The clone carrying this TCR beta chain came up many times. The target antigen is unknown. The read gets to within 3 residues of the CDR3 end, and the germline J gene fills in the rest. Sequenced by immunoSEQ multiplex PCR; TCRdb stores in-frame clones only, minus some. Listed for the sample are 75,000 to 85,000 clones, none seen a single time. This specimen comes from a study of T cell clonality in common variable immunodeficiency. Broader study findings: CVID subjects showed higher TCRbeta clonality than healthy controls. Patient heterogeneity in the CVID cohort limited correlations between repertoire features and clinical complications.

In germline, CDR1 is LNHDA, CDR2 SQIVND (reference sequence). CDR3 length equals 13 residues. The ends lost 10 bases at V and 3 bases at J; junction bases unmatched: 9. Both groups were predominantly of Caucasian heritage. Donors gave roughly 5 to 8 ml heparinized peripheral whole blood. The sample was peripheral blood mononuclear cells. The clonotype comes from a person aged 18-69 years in good health. The gene calls are TRBV19 and TRBJ2-7; 7 bases fit TRBD1. The covered CDR3 bases are TGTGCCACCGCGACAGGGTTAGGCTACGAG. Translation gives CATATGLGYE. The entire CDR3 protein reads CATATGLGYEQYF.